The 31 T cell receptor beta chains below come from one sample, sequenced in a study of blood T cells in healthy people across ages. With a J-beta primer mix and a sample-barcoded 5' primer, a second PCR ran roughly 6 to 11 cycles. In TCRdb, the 5' RACE reads were re-called with MiXCR into one record per CDR3 protein. This table holds 1.2 million to 1.5 million distinct CDR3 sequences, about 40% found once. The specimen was blood. These TCRs come from a woman younger than 35 in good health.

There are a few counts of this clonotype. The genes are TRBV27 and TRBJ1-5, with a weak D call TRBD1 (5 bases). The CDR3 sequence is 15 residues long. V dropped 6 bases and J dropped 1 base, with 13 bases sitting between them. CDR1 is MNHEY and CDR2 is SMNVEV in the germline V gene (reference sequence). The CDR3 protein is CASSMGGGSNQPQHF. The CDR3 DNA reads TGTGCCAGCAGCATGGGGGGTGGAAGCAATCAGCCCCAGCATTTT.

Only a few counts were recorded for this clonotype. The chain is built from TRBV6-1 and TRBJ2-1; 11 bases line up with TRBD2. The germline V gene has CDR1 MNHNS and CDR2 SASEGT. The V segment lost 6 bases and the J segment 4 bases; nucleotides outside the gene matches: 5. The CDR3 is made up of 15 amino acids. The CDR3: CASRTGLAAYNEQFF. Written as DNA, the CDR3 is TGTGCCAGCAGAACGGGACTAGCGGCATACAATGAGCAGTTCTTC.

The V and J genes are TRBV20-1 and TRBJ2-1; 7 nucleotides agree with TRBD2. The closer fit of TRBJ2-7 to the DNA end suggests the J call may be wrong. Germline CDR1 DFQATT, CDR2 SNEGSKA (reference sequence). The length of the CDR3 is 15 residues. The CDR3 bases are TGCAGTGCTCAACAGCTGGGACTAACCTACAATGAGCAGTACTTC. This translates into CSAQQLGLTYNEQYF.

This clonotype was counted only a few times. V usage is TRBV2 and J usage is TRBJ2-4, with TRBD2 matching over 15 bases. The CDR3 spans 16 residues. Per the germline V gene, CDR1 is SNHLY and CDR2 is FYNNEI. V lost 5 bases to trimming and J lost 8 bases; unmatched junction nucleotides: 7. DNA of the CDR3: TGTGCCAGCAGTTCCGGACTAGCGGGAGGGGGTGACATTCAGTACTTC. It encodes CASSSGLAGGGDIQYF.

V is TRBV18 and J is TRBJ2-7; TRBD1 might be the D (6 bases). This CDR3 has 14 residues. Germline CDR1 is KGHSH and CDR2 is LQKENI. V shed 1 base and J shed 5 bases, with 12 bases lying between them. CDR3 in DNA: TGTGCCAGCTCACCACTACAGGGATGGGACGAGCAGTACTTC. It specifies CASSPLQGWDEQYF.

Notes on this clonotype: This may come from a read error, since a much larger clone is one base off. The gene calls are TRBV4-1 and TRBJ2-7, with D possibly matching TRBD2 (6 bases). Germline V CDR1 and CDR2: MGHRA, YSYEKL. CDR3 length equals 16 residues. The CDR3 DNA follows: TGCACCAGCAGCCAAGGTATCGGGGGAATTTCCTACGAGCAGTACTTC. Protein: CTSSQGIGGISYEQYF.

CDR3 nucleotide sequence: TGTGCCAGCAGCTTAGCAGGAAGGGGTTATGGCTACACCTTC. Translated, it gives CASSLAGRGYGYTF. The chain employs TRBV7-9 and TRBJ1-2; TRBD1 might be the D (5 bases). Germline assignment: CDR1 SEHNR and CDR2 FQNEAQ (reference sequence). V dropped 0 bases and J dropped 5 bases, with 10 bases sitting between them. The CDR3 consists of 14 residues.

This clonotype came up once. The chain combines TRBV3-1 with TRBJ2-1; 12 positions match TRBD2. The CDR3 runs 18 residues. Germline V gene lookup returns CDR1 LGHDT and CDR2 YNNKEL (reference sequence). V shed 1 base and J 7 bases; nucleotides not matched to a gene: 11. As DNA, the CDR3 is TGTGCCAGCAGCCAAGGAACGGCTAGCGGGGGGGCGGGGAATGAGCAGTTCTTC. Translating gives CASSQGTASGGAGNEQFF.

A word on this clonotype: The junction differs from germline at one of its ends, possibly a read error. CDR3 amino acids: CSARQGVYDYTF. DNA of the CDR3: TGCAGCGCCCGACAGGGGGTTTATGACTACACCTTC. The rearrangement joins TRBV29-1 to TRBJ1-2, with 9 bases that match TRBD1. The CDR3 length is 12 residues. The V gene's germline CDR1 is SQVTM and CDR2 ANQGSEA.

V usage is TRBV29-1 and J usage is TRBJ1-2, with 8 bases fitting TRBD1. J gave up 2 bases and V 1 base, and 12 bases lay outside the gene matches. The CDR3 spans 17 residues. Germline V gives CDR1 SQVTM, CDR2 ANQGSEA. This chain's CDR3 is CSVEAADRDIRNYGYTF. In DNA, the CDR3 is TGCAGCGTTGAAGCCGCGGACAGGGACATTCGGAACTATGGCTACACCTTC.

This sequence joins TRBV18 and TRBJ1-2; D gene unclear. The V and J ends lost 3 bases and 8 bases respectively, with 13 bases between them. The CDR3 spans 13 residues. In germline, CDR1 is KGHSH, CDR2 LQKENI. CDR3: CASSPSDVGGYTF. CDR3 nucleotide sequence: TGTGCCAGCTCACCTTCGGATGTCGGGGGCTACACCTTC.

In its sample, this clonotype was seen once. The rearrangement joins TRBV6-2 or TRBV6-3 to TRBJ2-1; TRBD2 agrees at 11 bases. The V and J ends lost 8 bases and 10 bases, in that order; junction bases with no gene match: 10. Germline assignment: CDR1 MNHEY and CDR2 SVGEGT. This CDR3 is built from 14 residues. The CDR3 DNA is TGTGCCAGCCGCACGGGACTAGCGGTGAGGGAGCAGTTCTTC. This encodes CASRTGLAVREQFF.

This clonotype came up a few times. The chain employs TRBV6-5 and TRBJ2-1, with 7 nucleotides matching TRBD2. Looked up from germline, CDR1 is MNHEY and CDR2 is SVGAGI. The V and J ends lost 6 bases and 1 base, in that order; junction bases with no gene match: 9. The CDR3 loop spans 16 amino acids. CDR3 nucleotide sequence: TGTGCCAGCAGGGGACTAAAGGGGAGGTCCTACAATGAGCAGTTCTTC. It codes for CASRGLKGRSYNEQFF.

There are a few counts of this clonotype. The chain employs TRBV25-1 and TRBJ2-7; tentative D call: TRBD2 (5 bases). Between the trimmed V and J ends, which lost 2 bases and 4 bases, there was a span of 12 bases. In germline, CDR1 is MGHDK, CDR2 SYGVNS. This CDR3 has 14 residues. DNA of the CDR3: TGTGCCAGCAGTGAAGTAGGAGGACTTTACGAGCAGTACTTC. It codes for CASSEVGGLYEQYF.

About this clonotype itself: Compared with germline, one end of the junction differs, possibly owing to a read error. The chain employs TRBV2 and TRBJ2-6, with 7 bases lining up with TRBD1. The CDR3 extends over 15 amino acids. Germline V gives CDR1 SNHLY, CDR2 FYNNEI. The DNA for the CDR3 is TGTGCCAGCAGCTCCGACAGGGCTGGGGCCAACGTCCCGACTTTC. It codes for CASSSDRAGANVPTF.

A note on this clonotype: This may arise from a read error, as a much more abundant clone is one base away. The chain has TRBV5-1 and TRBJ2-4, with D perhaps being TRBD1 or TRBD2 (6 bases each). The J call may not be correct, given that the DNA end is closer to TRBJ2-7. This CDR3 is 14 amino acids long. CDR1 and CDR2 (germline): SGHRS, YFSETQ. The CDR3 DNA reads TGCGCCAACAGTCTCAGAACAGGGAGGAACGAGCAGTACTTC. It specifies CANSLRTGRNEQYF.

The V call is TRBV12-3 or TRBV12-4, the J call TRBJ2-4, with 13 bases matching TRBD2. Unmatched junction bases numbered 14, after V lost 5 bases and J lost 13 bases. The CDR3 sequence is 16 residues long. The CDR3 nucleotides are TGTGCCAGCAGTCGGACTAGCGGGGGCTACTACAATGAGCAGTACTTC. Residues: CASSRTSGGYYNEQYF.

This clonotype was seen a few times. The rearrangement uses TRBV7-7 and TRBJ2-1; D perhaps matches TRBD2 (5 bases). Trimming shortened V by 1 base and J by 15 bases, and 16 bases separated the two germline ends. CDR3 size: 13 residues. CDR1 and CDR2 (germline): SSHAT, FNYEAQ (reference sequence). The CDR3 DNA is TGTGCCAGCAGCTTAGGGTTGGACTTTCCCCCGTTCTTC. Amino acids: CASSLGLDFPPFF.

V usage is TRBV29-1 and J usage is TRBJ2-5; 9 bases fit TRBD1. The J call is in doubt because the DNA end fits TRBJ2-7 better. Germline loops: CDR1 SQVTM, CDR2 ANQGSEA. The CDR3 has 14 residues. The CDR3: CSVGRQGGHREQYF. The CDR3 coding sequence is TGCAGCGTTGGGAGACAGGGGGGACATCGCGAGCAGTACTTC.

CDR3 in amino acids: CASSLDMTLGETQYF. CDR3 in DNA: TGTGCCAGCAGTCTGGATATGACCCTCGGAGAGACCCAGTACTTC. V and J are TRBV2 and TRBJ2-5, with D hard to call. This CDR3 contains 15 residues. Germline CDR1 SNHLY, CDR2 FYNNEI. The V end was cut by 5 bases, the J end by 4 bases, with 17 bases between. The variable domain in full, with the rest retrieved from reference TRBV2 and TRBJ2-5, is EPEVTQTPSHQVTQMGQEVILRCVPISNHLYFYWYRQILGQKVEFLVSFYNNEISEKSEIFDDQFSVERPDGSNFTLKIRSTKLEDSAMYFCASSLDMTLGETQYFGPGTRLLVL.

This clonotype appeared a few times. This rearrangement joins TRBV5-1 to TRBJ2-5; TRBD1 agrees at 7 bases. J lost 4 bases, V lost 2 bases, and 11 bases had no gene match. The CDR3 is made up of 16 amino acids. CDR1 is SGHRS, CDR2 YFSETQ, per germline. CDR3 nucleotides: TGCGCCAGCAGCTTCACTCAGGGGGTTCTAGGAGAGACCCAGTACTTC. This gives the protein CASSFTQGVLGETQYF.

The CDR3, as DNA: TGTGCCATCAGTCCCACTAGCGGGGCCTACGAGCAGTACTTC. Translation: CAISPTSGAYEQYF. This sequence joins TRBV10-3 and TRBJ2-7, with 10 bases identical to TRBD2. V shed 5 bases and J 2 bases; nucleotides not matched to a gene: 3. The length of the CDR3 is 14 residues. CDR1 and CDR2 from the germline V gene are ENHRY and SYGVKD.

V usage is TRBV3-1 and J usage is TRBJ1-2; possibly TRBD1 for D (5 bases). V was clipped by 3 bases and J by 3 bases, with 17 bases between them. Germline CDR1 is LGHDT and CDR2 is YNNKEL (reference sequence). This CDR3 is built from 16 residues. Here the CDR3 DNA reads TGTGCCAGCAGCCATAATTTTCCACAGGCTTACTATGGCTACACCTTC. It specifies CASSHNFPQAYYGYTF.

This clonotype has only a few counts. In DNA, the CDR3 is TGTGCCAGCAGTTTGACAGGGTACAATGAGCAGTACTTC. Its translation: CASSLTGYNEQYF. This chain joins TRBV7-3 and TRBJ2-1; the match to TRBD1 covers 7 bases. The J call may be faulty, since TRBJ2-7 better matches the DNA end. In germline, CDR1 is SGHTA, CDR2 FQGTGA. The CDR3 has 13 amino acids.

The sample holds a few counts of this clonotype. The V and J genes are TRBV4-1 and TRBJ1-2, with D possibly matching TRBD1 (6 bases). Trimming removed 0 bases at V and 4 bases at J, with 12 bases between. Germline V gives CDR1 MGHRA, CDR2 YSYEKL. The CDR3 loop spans 15 amino acids. The CDR3 here is CASSQDAGVLYGYTF. In nucleotides, the CDR3 is TGCGCCAGCAGCCAAGATGCAGGGGTCCTCTATGGCTACACCTTC.

This chain connects TRBV4-1 to TRBJ1-1, with D uncertain. Trimming took 3 bases from V and 8 from J, leaving 19 bases between them. There are 15 residues in the CDR3. Germline CDR1 reads MGHRA; CDR2 reads YSYEKL. CDR3 residues: CASSHLVGGKVEAFF. The CDR3 coding sequence is TGCGCCAGCAGCCACCTGGTCGGCGGGAAAGTCGAAGCTTTCTTT.

There are a few counts of this clonotype. The chain couples TRBV12-3 or TRBV12-4 to TRBJ1-1; no definite D call. V lost 6 bases, J lost 11 bases, and 16 bases lay in between. This CDR3 region has 12 residues. The CDR3 DNA follows: TGTGCCAGCAGCCCCGACGGACGCGCTGCTTTCTTT. Amino acid sequence: CASSPDGRAAFF.

The rearrangement links TRBV9 to TRBJ2-1, with D uncertain. The J call may be in error: the DNA end matches TRBJ2-7 better. The CDR3 runs to 15 residues. Germline values: CDR1 SGDLS, CDR2 YYNGEE. The CDR3 spells CASSVGGSSYNEQYF. CDR3 in DNA: TGTGCCAGCAGCGTAGGAGGAAGCTCCTACAATGAGCAGTACTTC.

The V gene is TRBV6-5, the J gene TRBJ2-7; D ambiguous. CDR3 length: 16 residues. V lost 2 bases to trimming and J lost 1 base, with 15 bases between them. The germline V gene has CDR1 MNHEY and CDR2 SVGAGI. The CDR3 coding sequence is TGTGCCAGCAGTTACCAAAGTCCCCCAGCATCCTACGAGCAGTACTTC. Its protein product is CASSYQSPPASYEQYF.

CDR3 in amino acids: CASRHLAGGHTYGYTF. The CDR3 DNA sequence: TGTGCCAGCAGACACTTGGCGGGGGGGCACACCTATGGCTACACCTTC. The chain has TRBV3-1 and TRBJ1-2; perhaps TRBD1 as D (6 bases). CDR1 is LGHDT, CDR2 YNNKEL, per germline (reference sequence). The CDR3 runs to 16 residues. Deletions cut 6 bases from V and 4 bases from J, with 21 bases between.

CDR3 in amino acids: CASSPPGGRSNEKLFF. In nucleotides, the CDR3 is TGTGCCAGCAGCCCCCCGGGGGGCCGGTCTAATGAAAAACTGTTTTTT. This sequence joins TRBV2 and TRBJ1-4, with D maybe TRBD1 (6 bases). The CDR3 consists of 16 residues. V shed 6 bases and J shed 3 bases, with 17 bases lying between them. Germline V gene lookup returns CDR1 SNHLY and CDR2 FYNNEI.